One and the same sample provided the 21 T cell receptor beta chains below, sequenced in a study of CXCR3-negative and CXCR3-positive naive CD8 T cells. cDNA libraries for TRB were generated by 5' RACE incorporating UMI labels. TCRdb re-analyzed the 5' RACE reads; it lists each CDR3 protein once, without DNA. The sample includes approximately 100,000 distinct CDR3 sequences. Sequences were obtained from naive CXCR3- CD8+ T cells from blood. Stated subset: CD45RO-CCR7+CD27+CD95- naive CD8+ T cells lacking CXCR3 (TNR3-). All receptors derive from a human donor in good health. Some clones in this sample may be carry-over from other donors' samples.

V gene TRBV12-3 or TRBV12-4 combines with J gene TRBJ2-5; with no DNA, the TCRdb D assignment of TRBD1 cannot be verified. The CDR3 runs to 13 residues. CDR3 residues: CASSFGAGETQYF.

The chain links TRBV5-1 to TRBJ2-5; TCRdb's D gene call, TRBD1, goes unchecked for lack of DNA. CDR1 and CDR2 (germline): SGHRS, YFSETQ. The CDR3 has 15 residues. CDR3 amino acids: CASSSLTGEEETQYF.

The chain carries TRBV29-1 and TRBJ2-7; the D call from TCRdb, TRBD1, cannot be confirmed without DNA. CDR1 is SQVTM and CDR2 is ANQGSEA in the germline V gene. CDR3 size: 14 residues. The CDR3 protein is CSVGGPVDSYEQYF.

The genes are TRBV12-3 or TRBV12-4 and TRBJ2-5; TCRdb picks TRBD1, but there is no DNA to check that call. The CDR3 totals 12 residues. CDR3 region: CASNQGGETQYF.

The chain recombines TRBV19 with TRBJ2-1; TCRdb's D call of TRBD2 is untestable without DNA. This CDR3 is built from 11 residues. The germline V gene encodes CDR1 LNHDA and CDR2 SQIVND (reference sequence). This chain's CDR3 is CASLGGNEQFF.

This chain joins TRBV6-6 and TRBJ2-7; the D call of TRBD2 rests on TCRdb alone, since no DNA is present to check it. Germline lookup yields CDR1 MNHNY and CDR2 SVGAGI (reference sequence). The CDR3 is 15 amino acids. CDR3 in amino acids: CATSKAPSGVGEQYF.

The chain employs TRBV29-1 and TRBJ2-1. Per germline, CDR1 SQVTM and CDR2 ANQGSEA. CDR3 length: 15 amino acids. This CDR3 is CSVEGPVYSNHEQFF.

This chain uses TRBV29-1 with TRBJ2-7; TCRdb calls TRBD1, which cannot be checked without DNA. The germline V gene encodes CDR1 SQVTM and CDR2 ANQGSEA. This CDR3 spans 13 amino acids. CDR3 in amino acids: CSVDGAAAYEQYF.

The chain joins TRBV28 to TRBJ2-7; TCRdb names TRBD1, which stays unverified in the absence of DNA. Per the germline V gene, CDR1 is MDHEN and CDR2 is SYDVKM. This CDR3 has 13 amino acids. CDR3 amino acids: CARGDGPSYEQYF.

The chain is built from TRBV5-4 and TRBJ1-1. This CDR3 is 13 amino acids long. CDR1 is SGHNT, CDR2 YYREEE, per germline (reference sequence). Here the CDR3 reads CASSLGGDTEAFF.

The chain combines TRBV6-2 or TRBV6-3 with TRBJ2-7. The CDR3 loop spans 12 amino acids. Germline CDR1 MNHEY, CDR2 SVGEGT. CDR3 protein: CASSFADYEQYF.

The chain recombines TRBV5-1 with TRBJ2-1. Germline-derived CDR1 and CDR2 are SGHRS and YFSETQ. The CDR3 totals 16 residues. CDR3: CASSSTKGNDNNEQFF.

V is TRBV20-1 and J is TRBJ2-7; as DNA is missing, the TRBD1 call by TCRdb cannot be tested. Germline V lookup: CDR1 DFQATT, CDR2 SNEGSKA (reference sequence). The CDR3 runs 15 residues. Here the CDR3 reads CSARSGWTGGNEQYF.

The CDR3 here is CASSRPSSYNEQFF. The chain joins TRBV7-9 to TRBJ2-1. From germline, CDR1 is SEHNR and CDR2 FQNEAQ (reference sequence). CDR3 length: 14 amino acids.

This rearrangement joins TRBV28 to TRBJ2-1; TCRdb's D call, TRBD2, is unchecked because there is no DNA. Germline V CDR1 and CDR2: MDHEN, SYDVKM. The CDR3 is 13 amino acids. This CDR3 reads CASSGVGRFEQFF.

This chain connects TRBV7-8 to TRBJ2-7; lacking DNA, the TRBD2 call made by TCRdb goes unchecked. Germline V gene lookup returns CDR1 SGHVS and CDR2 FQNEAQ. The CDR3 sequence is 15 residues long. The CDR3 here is CASSVGLAGDYEQYF.

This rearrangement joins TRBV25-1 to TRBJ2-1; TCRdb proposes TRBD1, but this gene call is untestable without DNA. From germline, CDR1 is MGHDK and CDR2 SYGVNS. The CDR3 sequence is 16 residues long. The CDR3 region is CASSDPVGPRADEQFF.

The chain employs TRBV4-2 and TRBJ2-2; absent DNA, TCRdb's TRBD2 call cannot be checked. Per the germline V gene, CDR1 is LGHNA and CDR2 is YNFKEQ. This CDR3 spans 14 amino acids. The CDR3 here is CASSQVGLAGELFF.

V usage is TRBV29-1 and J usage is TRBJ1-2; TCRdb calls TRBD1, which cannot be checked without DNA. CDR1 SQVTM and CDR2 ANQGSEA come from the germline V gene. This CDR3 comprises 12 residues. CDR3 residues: CSAQGPTYGYTF.

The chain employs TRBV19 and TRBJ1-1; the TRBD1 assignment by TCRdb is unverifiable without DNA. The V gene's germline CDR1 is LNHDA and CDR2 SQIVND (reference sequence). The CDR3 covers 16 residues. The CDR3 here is CASSIDRGKSNTEAFF.

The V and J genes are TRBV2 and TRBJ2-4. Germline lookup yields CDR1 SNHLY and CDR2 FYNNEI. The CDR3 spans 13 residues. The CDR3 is CASRRVAKNIQYF.